The 5 T cell receptor beta chains below were found in one sample sequenced in a study of blood T cell repertoires in COVID-19. The repertoire was sequenced with immunoSEQ multiplex PCR; TCRdb's copy has only in-frame clones and lacks some. This table has roughly 90,000 clones, approximately 80% appearing once. The sample taken for sequencing was peripheral blood. These receptors all stem from a woman over 75 with active or convalescent COVID-19.

This clone was detected once. The chain joins TRBV29-1 to TRBJ1-2; D gene ambiguous. Germline V gene sequence: CDR1 SQVTM, CDR2 ANQGSEA. Trimming left V 4 bases short and J 4 bases short, with 10 bases between. The CDR3 is 12 residues long. CDR3 loop: CSVALLGYGYTF. The DNA of the CDR3 is TGCAGCGTTGCACTACTCGGCTATGGCTACACCTTC.

The chain carries TRBV28 and TRBJ1-6, with TRBD1 as a possible D gene (5 bases). V lost 6 bases and J 5 bases, leaving 17 bases between the germline ends. The germline CDR1 and CDR2 sequences are MDHEN and SYDVKM. This CDR3 comprises 16 residues. CDR3 in DNA: TGTGCCAGCAGCTGGGCCATGGGGGGAAATAATTCACCCCTCCACTTT. Amino acid sequence: CASSWAMGGNNSPLHF.

The rearrangement joins TRBV6-4 to TRBJ2-2, with TRBD2 matching over 11 bases. The CDR3 has 16 residues. Germline lookup yields CDR1 MRHNA and CDR2 SNTAGT. The ends lost 6 bases at V and 1 base at J; junction bases unmatched: 4. The CDR3 protein is CASSKGLAGNTGELFF. The CDR3 DNA reads as TGTGCCAGCAGCAAAGGACTAGCGGGGAACACCGGGGAGCTGTTTTTT.

The rearrangement uses TRBV7-9 and TRBJ1-1, with D uncertain. V lost 10 bases, J lost 4 bases, and 16 bases lay in between. CDR1 and CDR2 (germline): SEHNR, FQNEAQ (reference sequence). This CDR3 is 13 amino acids long. The CDR3 is CATPGIRITEAFF. DNA for the CDR3: TGTGCCACCCCGGGTATTCGGATCACTGAAGCTTTCTTT.

On this clone itself: Germline and junction disagree at one end, which may indicate a read error. The V gene is TRBV7-2, the J gene TRBJ2-1, with 11 bases lining up with TRBD2. There are 14 residues in the CDR3. In germline, CDR1 is SGHTA, CDR2 FQGNSA. CDR3 DNA: TGTGCCAGCACCTTAGCGGGAGGGGGGTATGAGCAGTTCTTC. Amino acids: CASTLAGGGYEQFF.